The 8 T cell receptor beta chains below all came from one sample that was sequenced in a study of Graves' ophthalmopathy and Graves' hyperthyroidism. RNA transcripts were the template, and TCR beta CDR3 regions were amplified from them. HTBI-primed RT-PCR formed the first round, and a multiplex PCR formed the second. TCRdb used MiXCR to reprocess the multiplex PCR reads, holding one entry per CDR3 protein. The sample includes about 200,000 distinct CDR3 sequences, approximately 28% of them seen just once. Sequencing input: peripheral blood. These receptors originate from a man in his fifties with Graves' ophthalmopathy.

This clonotype occurred once. V usage is TRBV6-4 and J usage is TRBJ1-6; 8 nucleotides line up with TRBD1. This CDR3 region has 15 residues. V gave up 4 bases and J gave up 8 bases; unmatched junction bases: 7. Germline CDR1 and CDR2: MRHNA and SNTAGT. CDR3 DNA: TGTGCCAGCAGTGGACTGGGACAGGACCATTCACCCCTCCACTTT. Translating it yields CASSGLGQDHSPLHF.

The table lists this clonotype with a count of one. CDR3 amino acids: CASSLSRRGDWTQYF. In DNA, the CDR3 is TGTGCCAGCAGTTTATCCCGCAGGGGGGATTGGACCCAGTACTTC. The J gene is TRBJ2-5, the V gene TRBV28; D might be TRBD1 (7 bases). The germline V gene encodes CDR1 MDHEN and CDR2 SYDVKM. The CDR3 is 15 residues long. The V and J ends lost 1 base and 7 bases respectively, with 16 bases between them.

In this sample, this clonotype turned up many times. The chain employs TRBV20-1 and TRBJ2-7; 15 bases are shared with TRBD2. Germline CDR1 DFQATT, CDR2 SNEGSKA (reference sequence). This CDR3 has 15 amino acids. CDR3 coding DNA: TGCAGCTTCGGACTAGCGGGGGGGATCTCCTACGAGCAGTACTTC. It encodes CSFGLAGGISYEQYF.

This clonotype came up many times. J is TRBJ2-2 and V is TRBV12-3 or TRBV12-4; 7 bases are shared with TRBD1. The CDR3 consists of 13 residues. The V segment lost 4 bases and the J segment 7 bases; nucleotides outside the gene matches: 3. In nucleotides, the CDR3 is TGTGCCAGCAGTTCGACAGGGATCGGGGAGCTGTTTTTT. It is translated as CASSSTGIGELFF.

This clonotype was counted ten times or more. This chain joins TRBV28 and TRBJ2-7; D is uncertain. The CDR3 is made up of 15 amino acids. V was cut by 3 bases and J by 6 bases, with 18 bases left in between. Per the germline V gene, CDR1 is MDHEN and CDR2 is SYDVKM. Written as DNA, the CDR3 is TGTGCCAGCAGTTTTATTCAGAGCCTAGAGTCCGAGCAGTACTTC. This codes for CASSFIQSLESEQYF.

The table lists this clonotype with many counts. The rearrangement joins TRBV15 to TRBJ1-1; the match to TRBD1 covers 10 bases. Germline CDR1 LNHNV, CDR2 YYDKDF (reference sequence). There are 15 residues in the CDR3. Germline trimming cut 8 bases from V and 3 bases from J; bases unmatched to any gene: 9. Written as DNA, the CDR3 is TGTGCCACCTCCGGGACAGGGGATGTCCACACTGAAGCTTTCTTT. Residues: CATSGTGDVHTEAFF.

At least ten counts were recorded for this clonotype. The chain recombines TRBV12-3 or TRBV12-4 with TRBJ2-4; 7 positions agree with TRBD1. The CDR3 runs to 14 residues. V shed 8 bases and J 1 base; nucleotides not matched to a gene: 5. CDR3 in amino acids: CASGEQGAKNIQYF. DNA for the CDR3: TGTGCCAGCGGAGAACAGGGGGCCAAAAACATTCAGTACTTC.

This clonotype was detected many times. DNA of the CDR3: TGTGCCAGTAGTATAAAGTCGGCGGGAGCGCACTCCTACGAGCAGTACTTC. This encodes CASSIKSAGAHSYEQYF. This chain connects TRBV19 to TRBJ2-7, with 7 bases matching TRBD2. Germline-derived CDR1 and CDR2 are LNHDA and SQIVND (reference sequence). The J segment lost 0 bases and the V segment lost 2 bases, leaving 10 bases of the junction unmatched. This CDR3 has 17 amino acids.